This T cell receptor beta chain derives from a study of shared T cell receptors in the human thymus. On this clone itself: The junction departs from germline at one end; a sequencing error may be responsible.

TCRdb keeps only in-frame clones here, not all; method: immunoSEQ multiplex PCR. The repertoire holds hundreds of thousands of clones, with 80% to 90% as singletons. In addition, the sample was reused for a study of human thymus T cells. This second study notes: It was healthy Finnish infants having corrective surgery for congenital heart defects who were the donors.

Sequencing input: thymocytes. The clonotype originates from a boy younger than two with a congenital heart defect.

The CDR3 DNA follows: TGTGCCGGCAGCTTACCGACCACTCCACAGGGGACCATCTATGGCTACACCTTC. This encodes CAGSLPTTPQGTIYGYTF. J is TRBJ1-2 and V is TRBV7-9, with 7 bases lining up with TRBD1. Germline V gene data show CDR1 as SEHNR and CDR2 as FQNEAQ (reference sequence). The CDR3 covers 18 residues.